This TCR beta chain is drawn from a study of blood T cell repertoires in COVID-19. The data were produced by immunoSEQ multiplex PCR, yet TCRdb's version contains in-frame clones alone and is incomplete. The sample holds roughly 150,000 clones, about four fifths seen once. This clone has a single count. Which cohort a participant joined came from the clinical history participants gave. The clonotype comes from a man between 60 and 70 years old who had recovered from COVID-19. Sequenced input: PBMCs or T cells enriched from blood (not recorded which).

DNA for the CDR3: TGTGCCAGCAGCTTAGGAACCGGAGCGGATACGCAGTATTTT. It translates to CASSLGTGADTQYF. The chain has TRBV11-2 and TRBJ2-3; D is ambiguous. This CDR3 contains 14 residues. From germline, CDR1 is SGHAT and CDR2 FQNNGV. V lost 1 base and J lost 6, with 11 bases in between.